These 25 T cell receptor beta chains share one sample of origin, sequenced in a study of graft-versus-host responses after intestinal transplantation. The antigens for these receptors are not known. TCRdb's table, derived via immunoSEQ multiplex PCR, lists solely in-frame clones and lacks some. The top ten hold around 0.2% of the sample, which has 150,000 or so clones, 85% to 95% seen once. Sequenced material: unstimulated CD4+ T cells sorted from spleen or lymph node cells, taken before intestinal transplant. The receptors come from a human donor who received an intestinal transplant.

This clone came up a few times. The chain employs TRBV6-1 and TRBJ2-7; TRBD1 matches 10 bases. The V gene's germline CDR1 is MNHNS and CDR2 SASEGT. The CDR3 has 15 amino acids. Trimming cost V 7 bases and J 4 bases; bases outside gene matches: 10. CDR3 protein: CASNLDRGRNYEQYF. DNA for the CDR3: TGTGCCAGCAACCTCGACAGGGGGCGAAATTACGAGCAGTACTTC.

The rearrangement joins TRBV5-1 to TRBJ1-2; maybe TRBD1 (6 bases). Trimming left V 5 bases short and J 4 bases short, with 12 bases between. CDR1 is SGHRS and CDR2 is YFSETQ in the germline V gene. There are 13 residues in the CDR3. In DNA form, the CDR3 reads TGCGCCAGCAGTCTCGGACAGACCTATGGCTACACCTTC. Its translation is CASSLGQTYGYTF.

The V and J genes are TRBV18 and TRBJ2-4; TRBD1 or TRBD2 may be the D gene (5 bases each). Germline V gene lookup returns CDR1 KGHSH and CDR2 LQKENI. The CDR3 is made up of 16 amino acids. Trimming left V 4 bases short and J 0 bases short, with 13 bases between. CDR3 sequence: CASSRGGQVAKNIQYF. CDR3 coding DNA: TGTGCCAGCTCACGGGGCGGGCAGGTAGCCAAAAACATTCAGTACTTC.

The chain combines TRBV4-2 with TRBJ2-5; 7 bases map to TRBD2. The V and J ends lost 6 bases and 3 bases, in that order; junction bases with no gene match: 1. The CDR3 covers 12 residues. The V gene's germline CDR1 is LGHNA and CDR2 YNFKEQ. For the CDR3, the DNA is TGTGCCAGCAGGGGAGGGAAAGAGACCCAGTACTTC. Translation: CASRGGKETQYF.

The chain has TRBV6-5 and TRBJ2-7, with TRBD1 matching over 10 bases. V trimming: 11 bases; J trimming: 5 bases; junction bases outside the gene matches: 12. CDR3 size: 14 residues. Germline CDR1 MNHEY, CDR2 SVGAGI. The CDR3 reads CAPRYGDRGHEQYF. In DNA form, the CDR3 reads TGTGCCCCTCGCTATGGGGACAGGGGACACGAGCAGTACTTC.

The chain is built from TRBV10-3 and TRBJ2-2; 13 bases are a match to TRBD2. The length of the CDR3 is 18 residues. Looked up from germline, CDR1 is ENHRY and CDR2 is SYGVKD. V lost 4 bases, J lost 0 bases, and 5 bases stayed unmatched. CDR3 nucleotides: TGTGCCATCAGTGTGTGGGGACTAGCGGGGCCGAACACCGGGGAGCTGTTTTTT. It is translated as CAISVWGLAGPNTGELFF.

The CDR3: CASRYNFRGSMYF. The CDR3 DNA reads as TGTGCCAGTAGGTATAATTTTCGCGGTAGCATGTACTTC. The J gene is TRBJ2-7, the V gene TRBV19, with D uncertain. In germline, CDR1 is LNHDA, CDR2 SQIVND (reference sequence). The CDR3 loop spans 13 amino acids. Trimming removed 6 bases at V and 12 bases at J, with 21 bases between. Full variable domain (outside the CDR3, taken from reference TRBV19 and TRBJ2-7): DGGITQSPKYLFRKEGQNVTLSCEQNLNHDAMYWYRQDPGQGLRLIYYSQIVNDFQKGDIAEGYSVSREKKESFPLTVTSAQKNPTAFYLCASRYNFRGSMYFGPGTRLTVT.

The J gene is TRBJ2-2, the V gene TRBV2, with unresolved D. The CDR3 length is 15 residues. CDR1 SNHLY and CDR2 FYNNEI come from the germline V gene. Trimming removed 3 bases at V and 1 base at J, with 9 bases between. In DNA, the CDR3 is TGTGCCAGCAGTGACGACTTAATGAACACCGGGGAGCTGTTTTTT. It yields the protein CASSDDLMNTGELFF.

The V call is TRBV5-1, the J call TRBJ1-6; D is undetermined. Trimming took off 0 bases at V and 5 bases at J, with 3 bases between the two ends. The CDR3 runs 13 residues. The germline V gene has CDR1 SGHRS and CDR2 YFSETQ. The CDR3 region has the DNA TGCGCCAGCAGCTTGGGGGATAATTCACCCCTCCACTTT. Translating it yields CASSLGDNSPLHF. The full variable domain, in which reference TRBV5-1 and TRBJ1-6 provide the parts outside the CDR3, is KAGVTQTPRYLIKTRGQQVTLSCSPISGHRSVSWYQQTPGQGLQFLFEYFSETQRNKGNFPGRFSGRQFSNSRSEMNVSTLELGDSALYLCASSLGDNSPLHFGNGTRLTVT.

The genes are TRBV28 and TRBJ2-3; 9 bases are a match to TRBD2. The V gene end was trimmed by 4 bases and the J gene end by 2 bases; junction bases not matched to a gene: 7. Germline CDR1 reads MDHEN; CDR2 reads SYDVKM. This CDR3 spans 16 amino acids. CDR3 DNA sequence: TGTGCCAGCAGTTATGGGACTAGCCTACTCACAGATACGCAGTATTTT. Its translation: CASSYGTSLLTDTQYF.

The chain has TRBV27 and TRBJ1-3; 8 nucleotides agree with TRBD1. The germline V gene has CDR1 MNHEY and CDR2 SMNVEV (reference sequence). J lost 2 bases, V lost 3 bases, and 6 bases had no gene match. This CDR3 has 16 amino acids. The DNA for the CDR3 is TGTGCCAGCAGTTTCCCGCGACAGGGGACTGGAAACACCATATATTTT. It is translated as CASSFPRQGTGNTIYF.

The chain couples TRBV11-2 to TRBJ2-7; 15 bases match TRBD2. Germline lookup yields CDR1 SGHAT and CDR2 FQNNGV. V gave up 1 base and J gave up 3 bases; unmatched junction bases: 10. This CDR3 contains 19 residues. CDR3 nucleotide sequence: TGTGCCAGCAGCTTAGCGGGCCCCGGGACTAGCGGGAGGAACTACGAGCAGTACTTC. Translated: CASSLAGPGTSGRNYEQYF.

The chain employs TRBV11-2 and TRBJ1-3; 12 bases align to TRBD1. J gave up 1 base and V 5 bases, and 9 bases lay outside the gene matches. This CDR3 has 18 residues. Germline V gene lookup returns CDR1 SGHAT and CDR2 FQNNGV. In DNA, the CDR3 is TGTGCCAGCAGCGTATCGCCGGGACAGGGGGCTTCTGGAAACACCATATATTTT. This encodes CASSVSPGQGASGNTIYF.

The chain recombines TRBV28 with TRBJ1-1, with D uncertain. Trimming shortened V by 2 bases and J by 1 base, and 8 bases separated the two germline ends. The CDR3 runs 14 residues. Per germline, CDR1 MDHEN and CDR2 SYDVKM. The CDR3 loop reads CASSLGRQNTEAFF. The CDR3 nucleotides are TGTGCCAGCAGTTTAGGCAGGCAGAACACTGAAGCTTTCTTT. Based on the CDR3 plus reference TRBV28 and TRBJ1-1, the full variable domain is DVKVTQSSRYLVKRTGEKVFLECVQDMDHENMFWYRQDPGLGLRLIYFSYDVKMKEKGDIPEGYSVSREKKERFSLILESASTNQTSMYLCASSLGRQNTEAFFGQGTRLTVV.

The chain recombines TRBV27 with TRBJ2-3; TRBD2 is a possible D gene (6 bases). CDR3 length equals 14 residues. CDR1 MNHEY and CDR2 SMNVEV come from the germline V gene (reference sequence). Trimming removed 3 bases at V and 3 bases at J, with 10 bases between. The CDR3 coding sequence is TGTGCCAGCAGTTTGACTAGACCTACAGATACGCAGTATTTT. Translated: CASSLTRPTDTQYF.

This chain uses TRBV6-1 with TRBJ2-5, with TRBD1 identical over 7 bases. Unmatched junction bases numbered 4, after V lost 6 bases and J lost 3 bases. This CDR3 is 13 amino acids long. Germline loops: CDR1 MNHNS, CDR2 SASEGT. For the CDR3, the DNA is TGTGCCAGCAGAAAGACAGGGAAAGAGACCCAGTACTTC. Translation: CASRKTGKETQYF.

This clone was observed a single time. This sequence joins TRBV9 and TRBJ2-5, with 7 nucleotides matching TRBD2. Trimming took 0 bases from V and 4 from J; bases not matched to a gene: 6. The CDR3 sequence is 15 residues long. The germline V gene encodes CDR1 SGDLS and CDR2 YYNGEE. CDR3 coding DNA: TGTGCCAGCAGCGTAGTGGGAGGGTGGGGAGAGACCCAGTACTTC. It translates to CASSVVGGWGETQYF. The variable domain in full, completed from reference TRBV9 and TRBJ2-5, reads DSGVTQTPKHLITATGQRVTLRCSPRSGDLSVYWYQQSLDQGLQFLIQYYNGEERAKGNILERFSAQQFPDLHSELNLSSLELGDSALYFCASSVVGGWGETQYFGPGTRLLVL.

CDR3 residues: CAWSLGGQPQHF. As DNA, the CDR3 is TGTGCCTGGAGTTTGGGAGGACAGCCCCAGCATTTT. This chain connects TRBV30 to TRBJ1-5, with D hard to call. The CDR3 totals 12 residues. With 2 bases removed from V and 7 bases from J, the gap between germline ends came to 9 bases. Germline V gene sequence: CDR1 GTSNPN, CDR2 SVGIG (reference sequence).

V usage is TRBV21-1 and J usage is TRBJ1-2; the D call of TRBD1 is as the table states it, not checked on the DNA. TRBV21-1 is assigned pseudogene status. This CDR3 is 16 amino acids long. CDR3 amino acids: CASSKLAGQGTLGYTF. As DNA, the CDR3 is TGTGCCAGCAGCAAACTGGCCGGACAGGGTACCCTTGGCTACACCTTC.

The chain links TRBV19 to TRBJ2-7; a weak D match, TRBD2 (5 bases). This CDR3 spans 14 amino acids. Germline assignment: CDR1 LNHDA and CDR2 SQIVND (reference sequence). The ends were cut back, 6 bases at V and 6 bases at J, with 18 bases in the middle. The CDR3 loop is CASSPNALGIEQYF. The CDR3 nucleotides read TGTGCCAGTAGCCCCAACGCACTAGGTATCGAGCAGTACTTC.

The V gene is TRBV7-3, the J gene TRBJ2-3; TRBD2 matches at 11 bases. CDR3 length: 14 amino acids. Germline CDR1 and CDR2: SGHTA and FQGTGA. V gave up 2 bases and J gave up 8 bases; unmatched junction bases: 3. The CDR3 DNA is TGTGCCAGCAGCTTAGCTCTAGCGGGAGGTACGCAGTATTTT. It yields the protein CASSLALAGGTQYF.

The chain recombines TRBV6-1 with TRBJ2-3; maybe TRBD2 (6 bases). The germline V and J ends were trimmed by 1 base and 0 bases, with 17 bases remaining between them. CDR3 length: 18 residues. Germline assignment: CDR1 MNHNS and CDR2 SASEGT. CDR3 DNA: TGTGCCAGCAGTGAAGGCGGTGTGGGGGGAGCGAGCACAGATACGCAGTATTTT. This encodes CASSEGGVGGASTDTQYF.

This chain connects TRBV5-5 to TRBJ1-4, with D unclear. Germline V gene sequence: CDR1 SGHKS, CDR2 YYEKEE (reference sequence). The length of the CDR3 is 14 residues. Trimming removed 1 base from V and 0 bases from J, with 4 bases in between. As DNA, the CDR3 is TGTGCCAGCAGCTTGACAACAACTAATGAAAAACTGTTTTTT. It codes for CASSLTTTNEKLFF. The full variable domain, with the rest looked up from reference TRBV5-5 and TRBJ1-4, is DAGVTQSPTHLIKTRGQQVTLRCSPISGHKSVSWYQQVLGQGPQFIFQYYEKEERGRGNFPDRFSARQFPNYSSELNVNALLLGDSALYLCASSLTTTNEKLFFGSGTQLSVL.

CDR3 region: CAISDRQAKNTEAFF. DNA of the CDR3: TGTGCCATCAGTGACAGACAGGCGAAGAACACTGAAGCTTTCTTT. V gene TRBV10-3 combines with J gene TRBJ1-1, with D tentatively TRBD1 (6 bases). Trimming took 3 bases from V and 1 from J, leaving 12 bases between them. The CDR3 extends over 15 amino acids. CDR1 ENHRY and CDR2 SYGVKD come from the germline V gene.

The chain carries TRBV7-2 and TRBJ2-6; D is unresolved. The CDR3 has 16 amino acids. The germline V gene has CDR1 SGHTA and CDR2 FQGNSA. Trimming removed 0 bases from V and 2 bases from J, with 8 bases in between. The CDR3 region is CASSLAGNAGANVLTF. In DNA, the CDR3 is TGTGCCAGCAGCTTAGCAGGGAACGCTGGGGCCAACGTCCTGACTTTC.